This T cell receptor (beta chain) emerged from a study of lymphopenia after photon versus proton radiotherapy. Points from the study as a whole: Post-nadir TCR diversity decline inversely tracked overall survival among those who died. Photon-treated patients lost naive T cells and TCR diversity; proton-treated stayed stable. Post-nadir diversity loss with photons came from oligoclonal expansion, particularly CD8+ Temra cells.

The CDR3 is 15 residues long. Germline lookup yields CDR1 MNHNY and CDR2 SVGAGI (reference sequence). The V end lost 3 bases, the J end lost 2 bases, and 13 bases lay between the germline ends. Details on this clone: Its antigen is undetermined.

Profiling relied on immunoSEQ multiplex PCR, and the TCRdb table lists in-frame clones only, not all of them. The table records around 63,000 clones, over 80% of them present only once. The specimen comprised peripheral blood, sampled from a patient treated with proton-based radiotherapy. This receptor was obtained from a man older than 75 with esophageal cancer. The V gene is TRBV6-6, the J gene TRBJ1-1; possible D gene TRBD1, 6 bases. The CDR3 here is CASSYDRRPNTEAFF. CDR3 DNA sequence: TGTGCCAGCAGTTATGACAGGAGACCTAACACTGAAGCTTTCTTT.